Listed below are T cell receptor beta chains from one sample, sequenced in a study of T cell repertoires in cytomegalovirus infection. Antigens of these TCRs are unknown. Via MiXCR, TCRdb re-called the reads, giving one row per CDR3 protein. Of 650,000 to 850,000 distinct CDR3 sequences in the sample, almost 30% were seen once. The source material was cultured CD8+ T cells from PBMCs, sampled from culture after CMV antigen stimulation. The receptors derive from a human donor in good health (CMV status not recorded). Some clones in this sample may be carry-over from other donors' samples. CDR3s include the opening cysteine and the closing phenylalanine or tryptophan. D genes are given only for firm matches. A row's size may be missing; if present it is once, few, many or a size class.

TRBJ2-1,TRBV6-2/TRBV6-3,few,NA,CASTGGGYNEQFF,TGTGCCAGCACTGGGGGCGGGTACAATGAGCAGTTCTTC
TRBJ2-7,TRBV7-6,many,NA,CASSLGGELYEQYF,TGTGCCAGCAGCTTAGGAGGGGAGCTATACGAGCAGTACTTC
TRBJ1-1,TRBV7-9,many,NA,CASSLLDRLSEAFF,TGTGCCAGCAGCTTGTTGGACCGACTCTCTGAAGCTTTCTTT
TRBJ2-4,TRBV6-6,NA,TRBD2,CASSYLAGSAKNIQYF,TGTGCCAGCAGTTATCTAGCGGGGTCAGCCAAAAACATTCAGTACTTC
TRBJ2-1,TRBV5-1,NA,NA,CASSLTGPRNEQFF,TGCGCCAGCAGCCTAACGGGACCCCGGAATGAGCAGTTCTTC
TRBJ2-5,TRBV7-2,many,TRBD1,CASSLGGTGKSQYF,TGTGCCAGCAGCTTAGGGGGGACAGGGAAGTCCCAGTACTTC
TRBJ2-1,TRBV13,NA,TRBD2,CASGAGGPNEQFF,TGTGCCAGTGGGGCGGGGGGGCCCAATGAGCAGTTCTTC
TRBJ1-5,TRBV19,few,NA,CASRGGVDQPQHF,TGTGCCAGCAGGGGAGGCGTGGATCAGCCCCAGCATTTT
TRBJ1-1,TRBV5-6,few,NA,CASSSSPLQGIGTEAFF,TGTGCCAGCAGCTCCTCCCCCCTACAGGGAATCGGCACTGAAGCTTTCTTT
TRBJ1-1,TRBV20-1,NA,TRBD1,CSARRTGGNTEAFF,TGCAGTGCTAGACGGACAGGGGGGAACACTGAAGCTTTCTTT
TRBJ1-5,TRBV4-3,NA,NA,CASSQDPRGNQPQHF,TGCGCCAGCAGCCAAGATCCACGGGGCAATCAGCCCCAGCATTTT
TRBJ1-2,TRBV19,NA,NA,CASWHSYYGYTF,TGTGCCAGTTGGCACTCATACTATGGCTACACCTTC
TRBJ2-2,TRBV14,few,NA,CASSQTGTASGELFF,TGTGCCAGCAGCCAAACCGGGACGGCATCCGGGGAGCTGTTTTTT
TRBJ1-1,TRBV19,NA,NA,CASSADTVNTEAFF,TGTGCCAGTAGTGCCGACACCGTAAACACTGAAGCTTTCTTT
TRBJ2-7,TRBV12-3/TRBV12-4,many,NA,CASSFGGYEQYF,TGTGCCAGCAGTTTCGGCGGCTACGAGCAGTACTTC
TRBJ2-7,TRBV7-9,NA,NA,CASSLVQGGYEQYF,TGTGCCAGCAGCTTAGTACAGGGAGGCTACGAGCAGTACTTC
TRBJ1-5,TRBV4-3,NA,NA,CASSQDPGTSQPQHF,TGCGCCAGCAGCCAAGACCCAGGGACTTCTCAGCCCCAGCATTTT
TRBJ1-5,TRBV5-3,NA,NA,CASSWGPADNQPQHF,TGTGCCAGCAGCTGGGGCCCGGCCGACAATCAGCCCCAGCATTTT
TRBJ2-2,TRBV7-8,many,NA,CASSPGGGAGELFF,TGTGCCAGCAGCCCCGGCGGGGGCGCCGGGGAGCTGTTTTTT
TRBJ1-1,TRBV10-1,NA,NA,CASSESAHGGTEAFF,TGCGCCAGCAGTGAGTCGGCGCATGGAGGGACTGAAGCTTTCTTT
TRBJ2-1,TRBV20-1,once,TRBD1,CSAQGDSSYNEQFF,TGCAGTGCCCAGGGGGACAGCTCCTACAATGAGCAGTTCTTC
TRBJ1-2,TRBV27,NA,NA,CASSLGTGTGYTF,TGTGCCAGCAGTTTAGGTACGGGGACCGGCTACACCTTC
TRBJ2-1,TRBV20-1,NA,TRBD2,CSVHSGGGYNEQFF,TGCAGTGTCCATAGCGGGGGGGGATACAATGAGCAGTTCTTC
TRBJ2-7,TRBV6-4,NA,NA,CASSDDHLESEQYF,TGTGCCAGCAGTGACGATCACCTAGAAAGCGAGCAGTACTTC
TRBJ1-1,TRBV7-9,few,NA,CASSLPTGPTMNTEAFF,TGTGCCAGCAGCTTACCCACAGGCCCCACCATGAACACTGAAGCTTTCTTT
TRBJ1-2,TRBV9,few,NA,CASSSPPRGWRQAGFGYTF,TGTGCCAGCAGCTCACCCCCACGGGGCTGGCGGCAAGCCGGCTTTGGCTACACCTTC